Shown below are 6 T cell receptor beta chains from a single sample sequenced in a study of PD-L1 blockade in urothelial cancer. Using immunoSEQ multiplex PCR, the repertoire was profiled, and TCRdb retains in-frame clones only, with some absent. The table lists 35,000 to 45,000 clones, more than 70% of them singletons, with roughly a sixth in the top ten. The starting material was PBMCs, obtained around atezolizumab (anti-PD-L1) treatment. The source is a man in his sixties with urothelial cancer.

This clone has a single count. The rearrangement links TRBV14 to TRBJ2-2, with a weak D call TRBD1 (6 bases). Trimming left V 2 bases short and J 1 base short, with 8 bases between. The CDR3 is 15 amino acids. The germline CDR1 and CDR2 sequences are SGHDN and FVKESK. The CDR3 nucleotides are TGTGCCAGCAGCCAATTGGACAGGAACACCGGGGAGCTGTTTTTT. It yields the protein CASSQLDRNTGELFF.

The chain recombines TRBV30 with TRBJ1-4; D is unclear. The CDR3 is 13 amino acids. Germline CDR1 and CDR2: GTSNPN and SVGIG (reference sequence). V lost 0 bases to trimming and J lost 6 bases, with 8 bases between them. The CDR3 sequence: CAWSVQVDEKLFF. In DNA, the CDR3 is TGTGCCTGGAGTGTACAAGTGGATGAAAAACTGTTTTTT.

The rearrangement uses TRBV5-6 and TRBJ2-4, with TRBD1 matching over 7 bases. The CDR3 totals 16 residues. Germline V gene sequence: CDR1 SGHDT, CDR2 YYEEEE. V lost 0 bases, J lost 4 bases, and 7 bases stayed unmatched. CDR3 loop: CASSLAGTVVKNIQYF. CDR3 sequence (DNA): TGTGCCAGCAGCTTGGCCGGGACAGTCGTTAAAAACATTCAGTACTTC. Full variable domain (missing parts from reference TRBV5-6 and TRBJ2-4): DAGVTQSPTHLIKTRGQQVTLRCSPKSGHDTVSWYQQALGQGPQFIFQYYEEEERQRGNFPDRFSGHQFPNYSSELNVNALLLGDSALYLCASSLAGTVVKNIQYFGAGTRLSVL.

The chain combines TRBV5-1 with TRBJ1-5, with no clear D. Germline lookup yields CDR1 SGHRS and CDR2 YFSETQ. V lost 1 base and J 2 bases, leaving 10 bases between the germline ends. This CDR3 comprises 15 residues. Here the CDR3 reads CASSLSGVGNQPQHF. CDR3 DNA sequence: TGCGCCAGCAGCTTGAGCGGGGTAGGCAATCAGCCCCAGCATTTT.

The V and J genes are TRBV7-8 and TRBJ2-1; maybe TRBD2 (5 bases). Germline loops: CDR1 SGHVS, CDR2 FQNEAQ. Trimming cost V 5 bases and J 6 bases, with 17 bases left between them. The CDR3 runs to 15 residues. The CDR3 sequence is CASSPGIPGRNEQFF. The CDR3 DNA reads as TGTGCCAGCAGCCCCGGGATCCCCGGGCGCAATGAGCAGTTCTTC.

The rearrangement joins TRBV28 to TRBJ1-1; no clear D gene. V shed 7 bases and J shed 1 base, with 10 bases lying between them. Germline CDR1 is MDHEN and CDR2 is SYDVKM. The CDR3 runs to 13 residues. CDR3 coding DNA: TGTGCCAGCAAGGACTCCCCGAACACTGAAGCTTTCTTT. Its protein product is CASKDSPNTEAFF.